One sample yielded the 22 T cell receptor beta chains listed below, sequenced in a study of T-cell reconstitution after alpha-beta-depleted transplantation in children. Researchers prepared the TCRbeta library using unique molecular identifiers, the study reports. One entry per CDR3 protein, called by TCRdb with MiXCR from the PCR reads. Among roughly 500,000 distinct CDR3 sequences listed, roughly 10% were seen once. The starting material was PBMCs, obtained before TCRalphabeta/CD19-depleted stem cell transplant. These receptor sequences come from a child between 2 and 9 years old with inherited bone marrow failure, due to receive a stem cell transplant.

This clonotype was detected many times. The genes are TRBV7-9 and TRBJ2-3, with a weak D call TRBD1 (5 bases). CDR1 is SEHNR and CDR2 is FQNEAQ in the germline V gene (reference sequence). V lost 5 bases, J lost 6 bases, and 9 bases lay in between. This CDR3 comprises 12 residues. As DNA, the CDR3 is TGTGCCAGCAGCCAGGGTCAGGATACGCAGTATTTT. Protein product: CASSQGQDTQYF.

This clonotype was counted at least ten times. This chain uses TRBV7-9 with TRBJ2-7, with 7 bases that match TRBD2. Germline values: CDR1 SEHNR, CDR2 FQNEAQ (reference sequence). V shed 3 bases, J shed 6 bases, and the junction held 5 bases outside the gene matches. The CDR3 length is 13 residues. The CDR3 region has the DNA TGTGCCAGCAGCTTTTACCGGACTAGCGAGCAGTACTTC. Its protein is CASSFYRTSEQYF.

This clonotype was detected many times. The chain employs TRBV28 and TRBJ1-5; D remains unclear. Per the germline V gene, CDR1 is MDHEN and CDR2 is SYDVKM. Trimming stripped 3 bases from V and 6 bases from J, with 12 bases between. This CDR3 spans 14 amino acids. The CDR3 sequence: CASSFRTPSQPQHF. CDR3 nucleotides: TGTGCCAGCAGTTTCAGGACCCCTAGTCAGCCCCAGCATTTT.

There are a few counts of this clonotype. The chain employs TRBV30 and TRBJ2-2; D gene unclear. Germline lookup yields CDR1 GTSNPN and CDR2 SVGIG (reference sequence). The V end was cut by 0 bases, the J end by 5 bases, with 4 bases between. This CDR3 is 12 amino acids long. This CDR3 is CAWSVMTGELFF. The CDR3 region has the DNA TGTGCCTGGAGTGTAATGACCGGGGAGCTGTTTTTT.

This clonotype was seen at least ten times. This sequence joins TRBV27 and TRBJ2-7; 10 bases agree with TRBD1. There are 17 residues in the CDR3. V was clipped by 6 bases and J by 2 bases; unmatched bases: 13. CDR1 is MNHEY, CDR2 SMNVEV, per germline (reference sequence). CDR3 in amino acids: CASSLNSGTGVPYEQYF. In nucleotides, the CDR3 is TGTGCCAGCAGCTTGAACTCCGGGACAGGGGTTCCCTACGAGCAGTACTTC.

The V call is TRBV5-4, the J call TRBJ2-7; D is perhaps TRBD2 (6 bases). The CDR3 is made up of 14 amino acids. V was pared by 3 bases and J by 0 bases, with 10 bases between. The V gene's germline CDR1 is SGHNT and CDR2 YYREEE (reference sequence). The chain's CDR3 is CASSSGVGSYEQYF. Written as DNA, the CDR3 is TGTGCCAGCAGCTCGGGGGTGGGCTCCTACGAGCAGTACTTC.

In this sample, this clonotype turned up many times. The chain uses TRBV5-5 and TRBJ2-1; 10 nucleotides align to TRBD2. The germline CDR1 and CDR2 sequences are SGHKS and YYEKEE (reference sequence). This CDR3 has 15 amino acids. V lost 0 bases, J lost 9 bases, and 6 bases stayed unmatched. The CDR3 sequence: CASSLASGRALEQFF. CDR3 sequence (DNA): TGTGCCAGCAGCTTGGCCAGCGGGAGGGCCCTTGAGCAGTTCTTC.

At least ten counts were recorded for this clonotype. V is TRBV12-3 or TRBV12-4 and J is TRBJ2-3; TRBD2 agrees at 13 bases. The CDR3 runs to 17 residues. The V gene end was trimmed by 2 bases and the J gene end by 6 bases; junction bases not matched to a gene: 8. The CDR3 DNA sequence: TGTGCCAGCAGTTTAACTAGCGGGAGGGCCCCGGTGGATACGCAGTATTTT. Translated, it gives CASSLTSGRAPVDTQYF.

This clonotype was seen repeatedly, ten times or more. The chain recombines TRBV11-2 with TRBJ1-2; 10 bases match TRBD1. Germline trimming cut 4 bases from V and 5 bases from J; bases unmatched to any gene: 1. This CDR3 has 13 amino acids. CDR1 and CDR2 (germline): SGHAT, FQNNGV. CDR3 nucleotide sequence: TGTGCCAGCAGCTCGGGACAGGGGTATGGCTACACCTTC. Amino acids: CASSSGQGYGYTF.

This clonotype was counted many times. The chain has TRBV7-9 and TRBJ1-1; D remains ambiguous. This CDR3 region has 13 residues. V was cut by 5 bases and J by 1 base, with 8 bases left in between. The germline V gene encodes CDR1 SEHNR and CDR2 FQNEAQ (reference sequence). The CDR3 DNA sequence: TGTGCCAGCAGCCAGGTCCCGAACACTGAAGCTTTCTTT. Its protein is CASSQVPNTEAFF. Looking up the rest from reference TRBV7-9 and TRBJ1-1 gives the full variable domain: DTGVSQNPRHKITKRGQNVTFRCDPISEHNRLYWYRQTLGQGPEFLTYFQNEAQLEKSRLLSDRFSAERPKGSFSTLEIQRTEQGDSAMYLCASSQVPNTEAFFGQGTRLTVV.

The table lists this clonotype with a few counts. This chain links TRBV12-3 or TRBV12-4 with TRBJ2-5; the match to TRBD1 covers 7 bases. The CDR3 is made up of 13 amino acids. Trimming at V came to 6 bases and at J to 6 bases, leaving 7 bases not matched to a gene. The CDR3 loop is CASSRTGVKTQYF. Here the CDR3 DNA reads TGTGCCAGCAGCCGAACAGGGGTAAAGACCCAGTACTTC.

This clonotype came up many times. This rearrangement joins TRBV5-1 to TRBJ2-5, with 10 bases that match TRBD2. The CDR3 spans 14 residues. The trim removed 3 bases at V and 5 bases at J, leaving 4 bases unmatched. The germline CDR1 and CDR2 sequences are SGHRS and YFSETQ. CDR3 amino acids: CASSSLAGDETQYF. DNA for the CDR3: TGCGCCAGCAGCTCGCTAGCGGGAGACGAGACCCAGTACTTC.

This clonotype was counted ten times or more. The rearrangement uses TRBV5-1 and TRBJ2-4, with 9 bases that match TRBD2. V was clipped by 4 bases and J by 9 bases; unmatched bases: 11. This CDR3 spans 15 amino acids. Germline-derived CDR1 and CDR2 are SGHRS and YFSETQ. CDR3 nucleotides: TGCGCCAGCAGCCCTGCTGTAGCGGGAGAGGGCATTCAGTACTTC. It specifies CASSPAVAGEGIQYF.

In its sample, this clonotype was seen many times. Here the CDR3 DNA reads TGCAGTGCTAGAGGGACAGCCGCGGGACATTTT. Its translation: CSARGTAAGHF. This chain connects TRBV20-1 to TRBJ1-5; possibly TRBD1 for D (6 bases). The CDR3 extends over 11 amino acids. CDR1 is DFQATT and CDR2 is SNEGSKA in the germline V gene (reference sequence). Trimming took 1 base from V and 16 from J, leaving 14 bases between them.

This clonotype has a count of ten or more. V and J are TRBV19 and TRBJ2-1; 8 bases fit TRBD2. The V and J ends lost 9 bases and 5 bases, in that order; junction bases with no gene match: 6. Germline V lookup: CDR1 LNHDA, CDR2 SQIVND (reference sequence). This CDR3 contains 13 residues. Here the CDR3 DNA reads TGTGCCAGCCTAGCGGGTTCCGACAATGAGCAGTTCTTC. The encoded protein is CASLAGSDNEQFF.

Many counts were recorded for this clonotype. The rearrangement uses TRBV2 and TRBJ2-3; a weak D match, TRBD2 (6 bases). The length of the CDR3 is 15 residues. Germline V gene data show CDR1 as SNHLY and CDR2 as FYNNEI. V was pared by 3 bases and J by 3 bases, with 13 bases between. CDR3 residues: CASSDGGLQTDTQYF. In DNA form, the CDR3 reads TGTGCCAGCAGTGATGGGGGACTCCAAACAGATACGCAGTATTTT.

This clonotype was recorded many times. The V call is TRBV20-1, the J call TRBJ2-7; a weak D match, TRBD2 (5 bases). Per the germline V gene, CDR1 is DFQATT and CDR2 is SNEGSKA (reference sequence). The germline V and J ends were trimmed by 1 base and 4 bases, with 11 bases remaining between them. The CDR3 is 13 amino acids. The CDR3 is CSARAGWGYEQYF. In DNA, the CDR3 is TGCAGTGCTAGAGCGGGGTGGGGATACGAGCAGTACTTC.

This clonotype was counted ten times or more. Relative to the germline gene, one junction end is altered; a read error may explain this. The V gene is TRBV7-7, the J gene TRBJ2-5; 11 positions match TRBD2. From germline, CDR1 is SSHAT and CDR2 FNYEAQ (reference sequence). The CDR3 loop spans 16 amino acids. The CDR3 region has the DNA TGTGCTAGCAGCCCCGGGACTAGCGGAGGTGTGGAGACCCAGTACTTC. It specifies CASSPGTSGGVETQYF.

The CDR3 DNA follows: TGCAGTGCTTGCATAACGGGCCTCGGTACTAACTATGGCTACACCTTC. This sequence encodes CSACITGLGTNYGYTF. The rearrangement joins TRBV20-1 to TRBJ1-2, with D uncertain. The germline gives CDR1 DFQATT, CDR2 SNEGSKA (reference sequence). Trimming removed 5 bases at V and 0 bases at J, with 19 bases between. This CDR3 has 16 amino acids.

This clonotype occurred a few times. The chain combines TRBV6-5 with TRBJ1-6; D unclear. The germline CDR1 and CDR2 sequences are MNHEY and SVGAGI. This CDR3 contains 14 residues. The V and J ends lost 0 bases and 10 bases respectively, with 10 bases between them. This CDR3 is CASSYSVVASPLHF. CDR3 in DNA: TGTGCCAGCAGTTACTCGGTGGTTGCGTCACCCCTCCACTTT.

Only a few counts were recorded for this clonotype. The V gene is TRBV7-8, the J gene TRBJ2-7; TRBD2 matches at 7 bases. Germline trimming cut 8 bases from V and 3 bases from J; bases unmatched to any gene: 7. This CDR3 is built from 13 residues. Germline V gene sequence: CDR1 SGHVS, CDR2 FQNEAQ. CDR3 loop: CASRASGIYEQYF. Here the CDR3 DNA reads TGTGCCAGCCGGGCTAGCGGTATCTACGAGCAGTACTTC.

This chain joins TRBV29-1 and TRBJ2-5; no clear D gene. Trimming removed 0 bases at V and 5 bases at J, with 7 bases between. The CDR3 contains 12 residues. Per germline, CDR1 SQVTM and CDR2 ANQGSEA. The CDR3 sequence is CSVEEPRETQYF. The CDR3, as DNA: TGCAGCGTTGAAGAACCTCGGGAGACCCAGTACTTC.